Reported below is one T cell receptor beta chain. Germline loops: CDR1 SGHTA, CDR2 FQGTGA. CDR3 length: 16 residues. Trimming pared 5 bases from V and 1 base from J, leaving 14 bases between. This sample was taken from a study of shared clonotypes between healthy human individuals. The data were produced by immunoSEQ multiplex PCR, yet TCRdb's version contains in-frame clones alone and is incomplete. The sample consists of some 2.4 million clones, 90% to 95% of them appearing once. The source is a man between 18 and 35 years old in good health. Some clones in this sample may be carry-over from other donors' samples. Sequenced sample: naive CD4+ T cells from PBMCs. As to subset: CD45RA+ positively selected. This chain connects TRBV7-3 to TRBJ2-2; D may match TRBD1 or TRBD2 (5 bases each). CDR3 nucleotide sequence: TGTGCCAGCAGCCCCTACCGGGACGGGAACACCGGGGAGCTGTTTTTT. Its protein product is CASSPYRDGNTGELFF.